One TCR beta chain is described in this entry. The antigen is unknown. The sample carries other DNA sequences with the same CDR3. Use of 60 Vbeta and 13 Jbeta primers characterized the PCR. Profiling relied on immunoSEQ multiplex PCR, and the TCRdb table lists in-frame clones only, not all of them. The sample shows about 270,000 clones, about 66% of them seen only once. The sample is drawn from a study of cytomegalovirus exposure and HLA in healthy donors. From germline, CDR1 is MGHRA and CDR2 YSYEKL. This CDR3 region has 16 residues. V lost 4 bases to trimming and J lost 4 bases; unmatched junction nucleotides: 6. In nominal health when sampled, donors likely had unrecorded immune exposures nonetheless. General study findings and limits: Segments of the TCR beta V type were, in most cases, productive about 90% or about 30% of the time in an earlier analysis. Highest at DRB1 and lowest at HLA-C, TCR association rates differed among HLA loci in a later analysis. On later analysis, the bulk of CMV-associated TCR beta chains appeared to be HLA-restricted.

Material for sequencing was PBMCs. The chain combines TRBV4-1 with TRBJ2-1, with 11 bases matching TRBD2. The origin of this receptor is a female donor in good health and CMV-seronegative. This CDR3 is CASSPLGLAGYNEQFF. Written as DNA, the CDR3 is TGCGCCAGCAGCCCACTCGGACTAGCGGGTTACAATGAGCAGTTCTTC.